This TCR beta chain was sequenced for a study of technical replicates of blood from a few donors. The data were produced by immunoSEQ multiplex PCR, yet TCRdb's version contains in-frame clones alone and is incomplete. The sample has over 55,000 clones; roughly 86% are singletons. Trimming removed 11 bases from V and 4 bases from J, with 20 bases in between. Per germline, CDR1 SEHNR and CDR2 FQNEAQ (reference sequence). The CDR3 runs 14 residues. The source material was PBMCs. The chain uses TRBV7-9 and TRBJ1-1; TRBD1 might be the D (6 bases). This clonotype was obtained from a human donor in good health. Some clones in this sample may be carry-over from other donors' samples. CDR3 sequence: CAGTLGGLGTEAFF. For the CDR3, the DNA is TGTGCCGGCACTCTGGGGGGGCTCGGCACTGAAGCTTTCTTT.